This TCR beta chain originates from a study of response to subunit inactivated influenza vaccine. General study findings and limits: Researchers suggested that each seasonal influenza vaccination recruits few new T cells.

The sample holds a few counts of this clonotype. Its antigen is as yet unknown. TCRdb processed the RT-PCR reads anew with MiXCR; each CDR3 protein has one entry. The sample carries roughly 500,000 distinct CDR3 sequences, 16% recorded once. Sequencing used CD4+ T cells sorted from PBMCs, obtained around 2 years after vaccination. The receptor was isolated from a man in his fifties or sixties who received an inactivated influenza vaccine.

The CDR3 loop is CASSLTSGTTYNEQFF. CDR3 nucleotides: TGTGCCAGCAGCTTAACTAGCGGGACGACCTACAATGAGCAGTTCTTC. The rearrangement links TRBV7-3 to TRBJ2-1; 8 bases map to TRBD2. Germline values: CDR1 SGHTA, CDR2 FQGTGA. The length of the CDR3 is 16 residues. The V gene end was trimmed by 0 bases and the J gene end by 2 bases; junction bases not matched to a gene: 3. Full variable domain (rest looked up from reference TRBV7-3 and TRBJ2-1): GAGVSQTPSNKVTEKGKYVELRCDPISGHTALYWYRQSLGQGPEFLIYFQGTGAADDSGLPNDRFFAVRPEGSVSTLKIQRTERGDSAVYLCASSLTSGTTYNEQFFGPGTRLTVL.